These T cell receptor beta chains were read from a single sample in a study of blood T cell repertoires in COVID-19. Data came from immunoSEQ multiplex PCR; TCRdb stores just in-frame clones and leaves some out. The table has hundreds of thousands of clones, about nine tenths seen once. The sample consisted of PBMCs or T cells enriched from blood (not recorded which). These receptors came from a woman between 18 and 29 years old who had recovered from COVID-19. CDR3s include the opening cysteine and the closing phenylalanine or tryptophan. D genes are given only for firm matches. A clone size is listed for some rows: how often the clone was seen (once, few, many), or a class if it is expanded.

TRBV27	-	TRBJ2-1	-	CASTTLGALNEQFF	TGTGCCAGCACGACCTTGGGGGCTCTGAATGAGCAGTTCTTC
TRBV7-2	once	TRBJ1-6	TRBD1	CASSSGQGYSPLHF	TGTGCCAGCAGCTCGGGACAGGGATATTCACCCCTCCACTTT
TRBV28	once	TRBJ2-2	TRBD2	CASNLAGTNGELFF	TGTGCCAGCAACTTAGCGGGAACCAACGGGGAGCTGTTTTTT
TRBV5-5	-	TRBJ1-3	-	CASSSWAYSGNTIYF	TGTGCCAGCAGCTCCTGGGCCTACTCTGGAAACACCATATATTTT
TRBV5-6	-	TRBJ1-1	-	CASSLGGGNTEAFF	TGTGCCAGCAGCTTGGGGGGAGGGAACACTGAAGCTTTCTTT
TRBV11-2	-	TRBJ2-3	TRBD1	CASSLHAGTGVDTQYF	TGTGCCAGCAGCTTGCATGCCGGGACAGGGGTTGATACGCAGTATTTT
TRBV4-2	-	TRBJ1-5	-	CASSPAEQTNQPQHF	TGTGCCAGCAGTCCAGCGGAACAGACCAATCAGCCCCAGCATTTT
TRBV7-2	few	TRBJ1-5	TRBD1	CASSGGQGYNQPQHF	TGTGCCAGCAGCGGGGGACAGGGGTACAATCAGCCCCAGCATTTT
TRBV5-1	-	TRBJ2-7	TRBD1	CASSARDRDPYEQYF	TGCGCCAGCAGCGCCCGGGACAGGGACCCCTACGAGCAGTACTTC
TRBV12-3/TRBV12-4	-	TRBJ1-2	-	CASSRTGLYGYTF	TGTGCCAGCAGCCGAACAGGGCTCTATGGCTACACCTTC
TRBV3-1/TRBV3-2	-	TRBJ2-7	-	CASSLVRGEQYF	TGTGCCAGCAGCCTGGTTCGGGGGGAGCAGTACTTC
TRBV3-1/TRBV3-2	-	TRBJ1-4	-	CASSQEKGATNEKLFF	TGTGCCAGCAGCCAAGAAAAAGGGGCAACTAATGAAAAACTGTTTTTT
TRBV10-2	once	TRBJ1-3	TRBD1	CASSGTGAGNTIYF	TGCGCCAGCAGTGGTACAGGGGCTGGAAACACCATATATTTT
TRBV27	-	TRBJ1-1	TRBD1	CASSLRQGRGHTEAFF	TGTGCCAGCAGTTTGCGACAGGGGAGAGGGCACACTGAAGCTTTCTTT
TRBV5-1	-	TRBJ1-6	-	CASSLDQGMGSPLHF	TGCGCCAGCAGCTTAGATCAGGGCATGGGATCACCCCTCCACTTT
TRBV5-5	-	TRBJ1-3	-	CASSNQASGNTIYF	TGTGCCAGCAGTAACCAGGCGTCTGGAAACACCATATATTTT
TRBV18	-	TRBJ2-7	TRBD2	CASSPQVSGRGYEQYF	TGTGCCAGCTCACCACAGGTTAGCGGGAGAGGCTACGAGCAGTACTTC
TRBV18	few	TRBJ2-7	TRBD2	CASSPRTSATYEQYF	TGTGCCAGCTCACCCCGGACTAGCGCGACCTACGAGCAGTACTTC
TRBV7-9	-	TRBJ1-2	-	CASSVSLRSNYGYTF	TGTGCCAGCAGCGTCTCCCTCCGGAGTAACTATGGCTACACCTTC
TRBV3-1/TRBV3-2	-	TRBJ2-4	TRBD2	CASSHGTSGDKNIQYF	TGTGCCAGCAGCCATGGGACTAGCGGGGATAAAAACATTCAGTACTTC
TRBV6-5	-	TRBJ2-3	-	CASRSFPADTQYF	TGTGCCAGCAGGAGTTTTCCCGCAGATACGCAGTATTTT
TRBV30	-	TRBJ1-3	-	CAWSVGGGNTIYF	TGTGCCTGGAGTGTTGGAGGGGGAAACACCATATATTTT
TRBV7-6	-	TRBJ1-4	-	CASSLASGDEKLFF	TGTGCCAGCAGCCTAGCTTCGGGGGATGAAAAACTGTTTTTT
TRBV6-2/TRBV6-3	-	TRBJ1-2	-	CASSYAAEGAYGYTF	TGTGCCAGCAGTTACGCGGCAGAAGGGGCCTATGGCTACACCTTC
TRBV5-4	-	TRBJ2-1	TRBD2	CASSKTSGRAHEQFF	TGTGCCAGCAGCAAGACTAGCGGGAGGGCCCATGAGCAGTTCTTC
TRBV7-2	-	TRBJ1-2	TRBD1	CASSSSTGGAGGYTF	TGTGCCAGCAGCTCCTCGACAGGGGGCGCGGGAGGCTACACCTTC
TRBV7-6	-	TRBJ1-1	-	CASSLVGNTEAFF	TGTGCCAGCAGCTTAGTCGGGAACACTGAAGCTTTCTTT
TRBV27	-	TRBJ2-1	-	CASKDRDYYNEQFF	TGTGCCAGCAAGGACAGGGACTACTACAATGAGCAGTTCTTC
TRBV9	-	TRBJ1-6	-	CASSTQSLNSPLHF	TGTGCCAGCAGCACCCAGTCCCTTAATTCACCCCTCCACTTT
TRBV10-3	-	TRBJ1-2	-	CAISVQGPYGYTF	TGTGCCATCAGTGTTCAGGGTCCCTATGGCTACACCTTC
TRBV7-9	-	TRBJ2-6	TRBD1	CASSPNGTGGSSGANVLTF	TGTGCCAGCAGCCCAAATGGGACAGGGGGCAGCTCTGGGGCCAACGTCCTGACTTTC
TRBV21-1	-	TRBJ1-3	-	CASSKEDNSGNTIYF	TGTGCCAGCAGCAAAGAGGACAACTCTGGAAACACCATATATTTT
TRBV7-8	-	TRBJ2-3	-	CASSHRAGRNTDTQYF	TGTGCCAGCAGCCATAGGGCGGGCAGAAACACAGATACGCAGTATTTT
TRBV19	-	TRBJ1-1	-	CASSISLQGWNTEAFF	TGTGCCAGTAGTATTTCCTTACAGGGTTGGAACACTGAAGCTTTCTTT
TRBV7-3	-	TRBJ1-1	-	CASSLRRGTEAFF	TGTGCCAGCAGCCTCCGGCGGGGCACTGAAGCTTTCTTT
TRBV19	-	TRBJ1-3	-	CASNGRQVDSGNTIYF	TGTGCCAGTAATGGCAGACAGGTCGACTCTGGAAACACCATATATTTT
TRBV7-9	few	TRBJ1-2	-	CASSHSGTSLIYGYTF	TGTGCCAGCAGCCACTCCGGGACAAGTCTAATCTATGGCTACACCTTC
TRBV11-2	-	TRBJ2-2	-	CASSLAGLVGELFF	TGTGCCAGCAGCTTAGCAGGGCTAGTCGGGGAGCTGTTTTTT
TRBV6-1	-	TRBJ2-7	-	CASSDSRQRSYEQYF	TGTGCCAGCAGTGATTCGAGACAGCGATCCTACGAGCAGTACTTC
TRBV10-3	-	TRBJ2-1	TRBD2	CAISGLAETNEQFF	TGTGCCATCAGTGGACTAGCGGAGACAAATGAGCAGTTCTTC
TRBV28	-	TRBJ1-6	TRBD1	CASSQWDSHSPLHF	TGTGCCAGCAGTCAGTGGGACAGTCACTCACCCCTCCACTTT
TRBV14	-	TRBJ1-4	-	CASSPRLTNEKLFF	TGTGCCAGCAGCCCTAGACTGACTAATGAAAAACTGTTTTTT
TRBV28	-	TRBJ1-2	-	CASSFSSYGYTF	TGTGCCAGCAGTTTTTCTTCCTATGGCTACACCTTC
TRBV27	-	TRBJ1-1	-	CASSSGSRAGAFF	TGTGCCAGCAGTTCCGGGTCCAGAGCCGGAGCTTTCTTT
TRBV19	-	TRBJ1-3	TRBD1	CASSMTGYGNTIYF	TGTGCCAGTAGTATGACAGGGTACGGAAACACCATATATTTT